These T cell receptor beta chains were read from a single sample in a study of blood T cell repertoires in COVID-19. Clones were sequenced by immunoSEQ multiplex PCR, and TCRdb holds only the in-frame ones, with some missing. The table has approximately 280,000 clones, roughly 80% seen once. Specimen: PBMCs or T cells enriched from blood (not recorded which). The receptors were gathered from a man aged 35 to 55 who had been exposed to COVID-19. Each CDR3 is given with its conserved first and last residue. Fields, in order: clone size, D gene, V gene, J gene, CDR3 protein, CDR3 DNA. A D gene is named only where the DNA matches it firmly. Size is stated for part of the rows, as once, few or many counts, or as a class when the clone is expanded.

clone_size: once; d_call: TRBD2; v_call: TRBV29-1; j_call: TRBJ2-5; cdr3_aa: CSVGELASVETQYF; cdr3_nt: TGCAGCGTTGGGGAACTAGCGAGCGTAGAGACCCAGTACTTC
clone_size: once; d_call: .; v_call: TRBV2; j_call: TRBJ1-6; cdr3_aa: CASRRLGLRSYNSPLHF; cdr3_nt: TGTGCCAGCAGACGCTTGGGGCTAAGATCCTATAATTCACCCCTCCACTTT
clone_size: once; d_call: TRBD1; v_call: TRBV9; j_call: TRBJ2-3; cdr3_aa: CASSETGDSTDTQYF; cdr3_nt: TGTGCCAGCAGCGAGACAGGGGATAGCACAGATACGCAGTATTTT
clone_size: .; d_call: TRBD2; v_call: TRBV6-4; j_call: TRBJ2-1; cdr3_aa: CASSDSPAGVFEQFF; cdr3_nt: TGTGCCAGCAGTGACTCACCAGCGGGAGTTTTCGAGCAGTTCTTC
clone_size: .; d_call: TRBD1; v_call: TRBV27; j_call: TRBJ1-6; cdr3_aa: CASSLSGQRYSPLHF; cdr3_nt: TGTGCCAGCAGTTTGTCGGGACAGAGATATTCACCCCTCCACTTT
clone_size: few; d_call: TRBD2; v_call: TRBV6-1; j_call: TRBJ2-1; cdr3_aa: CASSESSLAGGQFF; cdr3_nt: TGTGCCAGCAGTGAATCGTCCTTAGCGGGTGGGCAGTTCTTC
clone_size: .; d_call: TRBD2; v_call: TRBV3-1/TRBV3-2; j_call: TRBJ2-7; cdr3_aa: CASSQVAGAYEQYF; cdr3_nt: TGTGCCAGCAGCCAAGTAGCGGGAGCCTACGAGCAGTACTTC
clone_size: .; d_call: .; v_call: TRBV5-6; j_call: TRBJ2-1; cdr3_aa: CASSLVEGEQFF; cdr3_nt: TGTGCCAGCAGCTTGGTCGAGGGTGAGCAGTTCTTC
clone_size: .; d_call: .; v_call: TRBV6-5; j_call: TRBJ1-2; cdr3_aa: CASPRTDKNNYGYTF; cdr3_nt: TGTGCCAGTCCTCGGACAGATAAAAATAACTATGGCTACACCTTC
clone_size: once; d_call: .; v_call: TRBV6-1; j_call: TRBJ1-2; cdr3_aa: CASSGRGGDSYGYTF; cdr3_nt: TGTGCCAGCAGTGGTCGAGGGGGGGATTCCTATGGCTACACCTTC
clone_size: .; d_call: TRBD2; v_call: TRBV11-3; j_call: TRBJ2-5; cdr3_aa: CASSQTDLAAQETQYF; cdr3_nt: TGTGCCAGCAGTCAGACAGATCTAGCGGCTCAAGAGACCCAGTACTTC
clone_size: .; d_call: TRBD1; v_call: TRBV4-1; j_call: TRBJ1-1; cdr3_aa: CASSQGGQGLEAFF; cdr3_nt: TGCGCCAGCAGCCAAGGGGGACAGGGTCTTGAAGCTTTCTTT
clone_size: .; d_call: .; v_call: TRBV5-1; j_call: TRBJ2-1; cdr3_aa: CASSLAGLAVRDDEQFF; cdr3_nt: TGCGCCAGCAGCTTGGCCGGCCTAGCAGTCCGCGACGACGAGCAGTTCTTC
clone_size: .; d_call: .; v_call: TRBV11-2; j_call: TRBJ2-1; cdr3_aa: CASSFSGANNEQFF; cdr3_nt: TGTGCCAGCAGTTTTAGCGGAGCGAATAATGAGCAGTTCTTC
clone_size: .; d_call: .; v_call: TRBV7-9; j_call: TRBJ1-2; cdr3_aa: CASSLVSIGYGYTF; cdr3_nt: TGTGCCAGCAGCTTAGTATCAATCGGCTATGGCTACACCTTC
clone_size: .; d_call: TRBD2; v_call: TRBV10-1; j_call: TRBJ2-6; cdr3_aa: CASSTGGPGANVLTF; cdr3_nt: TGCGCCAGCAGCACGGGAGGGCCTGGGGCCAACGTCCTGACTTTC
clone_size: .; d_call: .; v_call: TRBV13; j_call: TRBJ1-1; cdr3_aa: CASSGGDYTEAFF; cdr3_nt: TGTGCCAGCAGTGGGGGCGACTACACTGAAGCTTTCTTT
clone_size: .; d_call: .; v_call: TRBV11-3; j_call: TRBJ2-7; cdr3_aa: CASSLVRLAVDEQYF; cdr3_nt: TGTGCCAGCAGCTTAGTTAGGCTAGCCGTCGACGAGCAGTACTTC
clone_size: .; d_call: TRBD1; v_call: TRBV30; j_call: TRBJ1-1; cdr3_aa: CAWNRDRVSLEMTEAFF; cdr3_nt: TGTGCCTGGAACCGGGACAGGGTATCATTGGAGATGACTGAAGCTTTCTTT
clone_size: .; d_call: .; v_call: TRBV19; j_call: TRBJ1-3; cdr3_aa: CASRKNRVTTDFASGNTIYF; cdr3_nt: TGTGCCAGTAGGAAGAACAGGGTCACAACTGACTTCGCCTCTGGAAACACCATATATTTT
clone_size: .; d_call: TRBD1; v_call: TRBV2; j_call: TRBJ2-6; cdr3_aa: CASSPAGTGDSGANVLTF; cdr3_nt: TGTGCCAGCAGTCCAGCCGGGACAGGGGACTCTGGGGCCAACGTCCTGACTTTC
clone_size: .; d_call: TRBD2; v_call: TRBV30; j_call: TRBJ2-7; cdr3_aa: CAWDPGAGGPYEQYF; cdr3_nt: TGTGCCTGGGACCCCGGGGCGGGAGGGCCCTACGAGCAGTACTTC
clone_size: .; d_call: .; v_call: TRBV3-1/TRBV3-2; j_call: TRBJ2-7; cdr3_aa: CASSNRLAYEQYF; cdr3_nt: TGTGCCAGCAGCAACAGACTAGCCTACGAGCAGTACTTC
clone_size: few; d_call: .; v_call: TRBV2; j_call: TRBJ2-7; cdr3_aa: CAKKRTFGGTYEQYF; cdr3_nt: TGTGCCAAGAAAAGGACGTTTGGAGGGACCTACGAGCAGTACTTC
clone_size: .; d_call: TRBD1; v_call: TRBV2; j_call: TRBJ2-7; cdr3_aa: CASSTTGQLEQYF; cdr3_nt: TGTGCCAGCAGTACCACGGGACAGCTCGAGCAGTACTTC
clone_size: .; d_call: .; v_call: TRBV6-5; j_call: TRBJ1-5; cdr3_aa: CASRGTASNQPQHF; cdr3_nt: TGTGCCAGCCGGGGAACGGCTAGCAATCAGCCCCAGCATTTT
clone_size: once; d_call: .; v_call: TRBV12-3/TRBV12-4; j_call: TRBJ2-5; cdr3_aa: CASSFSGETQYF; cdr3_nt: TGTGCCAGCAGTTTCTCCGGAGAGACCCAGTACTTC
clone_size: .; d_call: .; v_call: TRBV19; j_call: TRBJ1-2; cdr3_aa: CASSLKFQGGYGYTF; cdr3_nt: TGTGCCAGTAGTCTAAAGTTTCAGGGAGGCTATGGCTACACCTTC
clone_size: .; d_call: TRBD1; v_call: TRBV7-3; j_call: TRBJ2-2; cdr3_aa: CASSFGTENTGELFF; cdr3_nt: TGTGCCAGCAGCTTTGGGACAGAGAACACCGGGGAGCTGTTTTTT
clone_size: .; d_call: TRBD1; v_call: TRBV14; j_call: TRBJ1-2; cdr3_aa: CASSQVQGGHYGYTF; cdr3_nt: TGTGCCAGCAGCCAAGTGCAGGGGGGCCACTATGGCTACACCTTC
clone_size: .; d_call: TRBD2; v_call: TRBV4-1; j_call: TRBJ2-1; cdr3_aa: CASASLAVNEQFF; cdr3_nt: TGCGCCTCCGCGTCGCTAGCGGTTAATGAGCAGTTCTTC
clone_size: .; d_call: .; v_call: TRBV10-3; j_call: TRBJ1-5; cdr3_aa: CAISAGGLQPQHF; cdr3_nt: TGTGCCATCAGTGCGGGGGGCCTTCAGCCCCAGCATTTT
clone_size: .; d_call: TRBD1; v_call: TRBV20-1; j_call: TRBJ1-2; cdr3_aa: CSASNRDRGYYTF; cdr3_nt: TGCAGTGCTAGTAACCGGGACAGGGGTTACTACACCTTC
clone_size: .; d_call: .; v_call: TRBV6-5; j_call: TRBJ1-1; cdr3_aa: CASSLGQINTEAFF; cdr3_nt: TGTGCCAGCAGTTTAGGACAGATTAACACTGAAGCTTTCTTT
clone_size: .; d_call: .; v_call: TRBV11-2; j_call: TRBJ2-1; cdr3_aa: CASGKYEQFF; cdr3_nt: TGTGCCAGCGGCAAGTATGAGCAGTTCTTC
clone_size: .; d_call: TRBD2; v_call: TRBV7-8; j_call: TRBJ2-7; cdr3_aa: CASSWTSGTYEQYF; cdr3_nt: TGTGCCAGCAGTTGGACTAGCGGAACCTACGAGCAGTACTTC
clone_size: .; d_call: .; v_call: TRBV5-1; j_call: TRBJ2-3; cdr3_aa: CASSLAPGGQAPDTQYF; cdr3_nt: TGCGCCAGCAGCTTGGCACCCGGGGGGCAGGCTCCAGATACGCAGTATTTT
clone_size: .; d_call: .; v_call: TRBV28; j_call: TRBJ1-2; cdr3_aa: CASKFRGRVDYGYTF; cdr3_nt: TGTGCCAGCAAATTCCGCGGCAGGGTTGACTATGGCTACACCTTC
clone_size: .; d_call: TRBD2; v_call: TRBV3-1/TRBV3-2; j_call: TRBJ2-7; cdr3_aa: CASSQATSGPYEQYF; cdr3_nt: TGTGCCAGCAGCCAAGCCACTAGCGGACCCTACGAGCAGTACTTC
clone_size: .; d_call: .; v_call: TRBV18; j_call: TRBJ2-5; cdr3_aa: CASSGNQETQYF; cdr3_nt: TGTGCCAGCTCCGGGAATCAGGAGACCCAGTACTTC
clone_size: .; d_call: TRBD2; v_call: TRBV5-1; j_call: TRBJ2-1; cdr3_aa: CASRVESGGVGNEQFF; cdr3_nt: TGCGCCAGCCGCGTGGAGTCGGGGGGAGTGGGCAATGAGCAGTTCTTC
clone_size: few; d_call: .; v_call: TRBV29-1; j_call: TRBJ2-1; cdr3_aa: CSATRGSYNEQFF; cdr3_nt: TGCAGCGCCACCAGGGGCTCCTACAATGAGCAGTTCTTC
clone_size: .; d_call: .; v_call: TRBV5-4; j_call: TRBJ2-3; cdr3_aa: CASGGMGDTQYF; cdr3_nt: TGTGCCAGCGGAGGGATGGGGGATACGCAGTATTTT
clone_size: .; d_call: .; v_call: TRBV5-5; j_call: TRBJ1-2; cdr3_aa: CASSLIGLVYGYTF; cdr3_nt: TGTGCCAGCAGCTTGATTGGGCTGGTTTATGGCTACACCTTC
clone_size: once; d_call: .; v_call: TRBV7-2; j_call: TRBJ2-5; cdr3_aa: CASSLSLQETQYF; cdr3_nt: TGTGCCAGCAGTCTGTCCCTACAAGAGACCCAGTACTTC
clone_size: .; d_call: TRBD2; v_call: TRBV19; j_call: TRBJ2-1; cdr3_aa: CASSELAGKVNEQFF; cdr3_nt: TGTGCCAGTAGCGAACTAGCGGGGAAAGTTAATGAGCAGTTCTTC
clone_size: .; d_call: .; v_call: TRBV29-1; j_call: TRBJ1-2; cdr3_aa: CSVGGHGYTF; cdr3_nt: TGCAGCGTTGGTGGCCATGGCTACACCTTC
clone_size: .; d_call: .; v_call: TRBV24-1; j_call: TRBJ2-3; cdr3_aa: CATSVGAGSADTQYF; cdr3_nt: TGTGCCACCAGTGTCGGTGCGGGTTCTGCAGATACGCAGTATTTT
clone_size: .; d_call: TRBD1; v_call: TRBV30; j_call: TRBJ1-4; cdr3_aa: CAWGTGFTLFF; cdr3_nt: TGTGCCTGGGGGACAGGGTTTACTCTGTTTTTT
clone_size: once; d_call: TRBD1; v_call: TRBV6-5; j_call: TRBJ2-7; cdr3_aa: CASSGGQGLREQYF; cdr3_nt: TGTGCCAGCTCCGGGGGACAGGGTCTTCGCGAGCAGTACTTC
clone_size: .; d_call: TRBD2; v_call: TRBV9; j_call: TRBJ2-7; cdr3_aa: CASSEGGLAAYEQYF; cdr3_nt: TGTGCCAGCAGCGAAGGGGGACTAGCGGCCTACGAGCAGTACTTC
clone_size: few; d_call: .; v_call: TRBV6-2/TRBV6-3; j_call: TRBJ2-1; cdr3_aa: CASSDSNEQFF; cdr3_nt: TGTGCCAGCAGTGACAGTAATGAGCAGTTCTTC
clone_size: .; d_call: .; v_call: TRBV18; j_call: TRBJ1-1; cdr3_aa: CASSPSDTEAFF; cdr3_nt: TGTGCCAGCTCACCATCGGACACTGAAGCTTTCTTT
clone_size: .; d_call: .; v_call: TRBV7-2; j_call: TRBJ2-7; cdr3_aa: CASSLGTKAYEQYF; cdr3_nt: TGTGCCAGCAGCTTGGGGACAAAAGCCTACGAGCAGTACTTC
clone_size: .; d_call: .; v_call: TRBV7-3; j_call: TRBJ2-2; cdr3_aa: CASSINRNTGELFF; cdr3_nt: TGTGCCAGCAGCATAAACAGAAACACCGGGGAGCTGTTTTTT
clone_size: .; d_call: .; v_call: TRBV5-1; j_call: TRBJ1-1; cdr3_aa: CASSYSIGGGRTEAFF; cdr3_nt: TGCGCCAGCAGTTATTCTATCGGTGGGGGCAGGACTGAAGCTTTCTTT
clone_size: .; d_call: TRBD2; v_call: TRBV6-5; j_call: TRBJ2-1; cdr3_aa: CASSNGGELYNEQFF; cdr3_nt: TGTGCCAGCAGTAATGGGGGGGAGTTATACAATGAGCAGTTCTTC
clone_size: once; d_call: .; v_call: TRBV6-2/TRBV6-3; j_call: TRBJ1-2; cdr3_aa: CASSTGNYGYTF; cdr3_nt: TGTGCCAGCAGCACAGGGAACTATGGCTACACCTTC
clone_size: .; d_call: TRBD1; v_call: TRBV27; j_call: TRBJ1-6; cdr3_aa: CASSFTTGVVNSPLHF; cdr3_nt: TGTGCCAGCAGTTTCACGACAGGGGTAGTAAATTCACCCCTCCACTTT